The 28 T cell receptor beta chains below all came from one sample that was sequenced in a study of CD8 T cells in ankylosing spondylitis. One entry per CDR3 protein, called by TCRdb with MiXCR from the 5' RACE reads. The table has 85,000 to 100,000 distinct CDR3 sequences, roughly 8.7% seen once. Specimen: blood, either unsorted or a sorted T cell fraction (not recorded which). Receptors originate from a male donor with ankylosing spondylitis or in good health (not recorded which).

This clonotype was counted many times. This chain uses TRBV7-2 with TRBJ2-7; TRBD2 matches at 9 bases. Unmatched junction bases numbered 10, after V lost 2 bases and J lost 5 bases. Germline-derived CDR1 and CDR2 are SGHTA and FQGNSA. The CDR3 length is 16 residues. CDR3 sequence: CASSLRSAGGPHEQYF. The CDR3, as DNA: TGTGCCAGCAGCTTACGAAGTGCGGGAGGGCCCCACGAGCAGTACTTC.

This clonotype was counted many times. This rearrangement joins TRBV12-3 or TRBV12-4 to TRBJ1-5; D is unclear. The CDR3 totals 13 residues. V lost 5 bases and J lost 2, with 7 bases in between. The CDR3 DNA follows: TGTGCCAGCAGTCCCGGCCGCAATCAGCCCCAGCATTTT. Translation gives CASSPGRNQPQHF.

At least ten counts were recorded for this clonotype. CDR3 DNA: TGTGCCAGCAGTTTTTCCATGCCGGATACGCAGTATTTT. Protein product: CASSFSMPDTQYF. The chain recombines TRBV12-3 or TRBV12-4 with TRBJ2-3, with no clear D. The CDR3 has 13 residues. With 3 bases removed from V and 6 bases from J, the gap between germline ends came to 10 bases.

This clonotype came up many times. Written as DNA, the CDR3 is TGTGCCAGCAGAGCAGGGACCGGAAACACCATATATTTT. Protein: CASRAGTGNTIYF. The chain is built from TRBV12-3 or TRBV12-4 and TRBJ1-3, with D possibly matching TRBD1 (5 bases). This CDR3 region has 13 residues. Between the trimmed V and J ends, which lost 6 bases and 4 bases, there was a span of 10 bases.

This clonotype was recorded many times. In nucleotides, the CDR3 is TGCGCCAGCACCCCCACTAGCGGGAGGGCCACCAATGAGCAGTTCTTC. Translation: CASTPTSGRATNEQFF. The gene calls are TRBV5-1 and TRBJ2-1; the match to TRBD2 covers 13 bases. V trimming: 6 bases; J trimming: 6 bases; junction bases outside the gene matches: 9. The CDR3 runs 16 residues. Germline CDR1 reads SGHRS; CDR2 reads YFSETQ.

CDR3 loop: CASSFALTSWNVYEQYF. DNA of the CDR3: TGTGCCAGCAGCTTCGCGCTGACTAGCTGGAACGTATACGAGCAGTACTTC. V usage is TRBV7-9 and J usage is TRBJ2-7, with TRBD2 matching 7 bases. The CDR3 length is 17 residues. Per germline, CDR1 SEHNR and CDR2 FQNEAQ (reference sequence). J was trimmed by 4 bases and V by 3 bases; bases with no gene match: 15.

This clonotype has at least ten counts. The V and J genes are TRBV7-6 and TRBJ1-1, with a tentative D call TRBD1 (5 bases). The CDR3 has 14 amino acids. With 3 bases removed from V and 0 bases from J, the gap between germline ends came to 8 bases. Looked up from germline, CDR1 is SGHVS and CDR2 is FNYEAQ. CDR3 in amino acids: CASSFPTVNTEAFF. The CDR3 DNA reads TGTGCCAGCAGCTTCCCGACAGTGAACACTGAAGCTTTCTTT.

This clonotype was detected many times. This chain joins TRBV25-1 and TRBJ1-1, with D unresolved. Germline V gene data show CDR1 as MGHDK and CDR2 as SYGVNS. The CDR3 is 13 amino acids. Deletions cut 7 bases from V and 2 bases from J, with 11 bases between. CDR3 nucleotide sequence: TGTGCCAGCATTAGTCTGGAAAACACTGAAGCTTTCTTT. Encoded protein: CASISLENTEAFF. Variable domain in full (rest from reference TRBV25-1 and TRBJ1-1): EADIYQTPRYLVIGTGKKITLECSQTMGHDKMYWYQQDPGMELHLIHYSYGVNSTEKGDLSSESTVSRIRTEHFPLTLESARPSHTSQYLCASISLENTEAFFGQGTRLTVV.

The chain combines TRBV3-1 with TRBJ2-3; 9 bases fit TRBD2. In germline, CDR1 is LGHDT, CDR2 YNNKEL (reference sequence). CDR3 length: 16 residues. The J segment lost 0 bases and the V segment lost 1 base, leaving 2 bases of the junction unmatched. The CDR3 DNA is TGTGCCAGCAGCCAAGCTAGCGGGGCTAGCACAGATACGCAGTATTTT. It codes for CASSQASGASTDTQYF.

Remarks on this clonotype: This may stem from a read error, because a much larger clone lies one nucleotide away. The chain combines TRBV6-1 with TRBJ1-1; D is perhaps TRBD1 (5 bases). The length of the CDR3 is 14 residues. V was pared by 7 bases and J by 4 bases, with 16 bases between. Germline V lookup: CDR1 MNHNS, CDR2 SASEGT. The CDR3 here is CASNRGRGSTEAFF. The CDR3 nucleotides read TGTGCCAGCAACAGAGGACGGGGCAGCACTGAAGCTTTCTTT.

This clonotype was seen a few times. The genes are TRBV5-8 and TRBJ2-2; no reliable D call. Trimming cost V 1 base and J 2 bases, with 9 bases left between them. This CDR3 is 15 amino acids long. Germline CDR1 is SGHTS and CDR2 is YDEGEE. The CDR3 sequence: CASSLTSTNTGELFF. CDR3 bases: TGTGCCAGCAGCTTGACATCGACAAACACCGGGGAGCTGTTTTTT. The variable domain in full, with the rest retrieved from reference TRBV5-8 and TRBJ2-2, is EAGVTQSPTHLIKTRGQQATLRCSPISGHTSVYWYQQALGLGLQFLLWYDEGEERNRGNFPPRFSGRQFPNYSSELNVNALELEDSALYLCASSLTSTNTGELFFGEGSRLTVL.

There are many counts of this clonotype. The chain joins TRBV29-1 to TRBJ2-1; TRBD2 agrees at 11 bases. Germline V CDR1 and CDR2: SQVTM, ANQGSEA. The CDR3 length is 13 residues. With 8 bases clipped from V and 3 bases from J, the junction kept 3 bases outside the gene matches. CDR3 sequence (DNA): TGCAGCATTAGCGGGAGGGGCTACAATGAGCAGTTCTTC. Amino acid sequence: CSISGRGYNEQFF.

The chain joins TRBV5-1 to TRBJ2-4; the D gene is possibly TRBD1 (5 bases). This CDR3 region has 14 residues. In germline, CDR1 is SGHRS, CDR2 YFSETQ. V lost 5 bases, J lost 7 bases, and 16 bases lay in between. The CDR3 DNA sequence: TGCGCCAGCAGTTATACAGGTTCCGGGAACATTCAGTACTTC. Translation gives CASSYTGSGNIQYF.

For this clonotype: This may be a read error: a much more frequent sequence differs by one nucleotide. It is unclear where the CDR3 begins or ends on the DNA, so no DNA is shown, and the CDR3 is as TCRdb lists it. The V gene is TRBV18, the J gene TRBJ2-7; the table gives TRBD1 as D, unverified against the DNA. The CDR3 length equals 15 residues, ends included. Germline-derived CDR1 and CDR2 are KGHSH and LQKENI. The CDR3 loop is CASSVGQGAIDEEYF.

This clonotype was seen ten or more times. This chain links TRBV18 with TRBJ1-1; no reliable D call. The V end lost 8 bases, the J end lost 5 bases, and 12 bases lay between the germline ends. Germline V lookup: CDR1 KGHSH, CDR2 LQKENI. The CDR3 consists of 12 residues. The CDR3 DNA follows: TGTGCCAGCCCCCCCCCGCGAACTGAAGCTTTCTTT. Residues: CASPPPRTEAFF.

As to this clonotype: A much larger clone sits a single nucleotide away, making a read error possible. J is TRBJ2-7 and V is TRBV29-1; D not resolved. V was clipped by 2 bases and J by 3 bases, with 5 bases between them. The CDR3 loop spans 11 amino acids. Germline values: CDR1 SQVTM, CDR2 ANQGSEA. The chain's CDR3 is CSVERVYEQYF. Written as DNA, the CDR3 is TGCAGCGTTGAAAGGGTCTACGAGCAGTACTTC.

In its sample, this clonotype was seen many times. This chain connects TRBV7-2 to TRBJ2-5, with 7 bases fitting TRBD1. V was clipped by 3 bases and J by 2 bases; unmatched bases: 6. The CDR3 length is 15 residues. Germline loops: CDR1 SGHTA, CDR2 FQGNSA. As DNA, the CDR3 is TGTGCCAGCAGCTTCCCTAGGGGGCGGCAAGAGACCCAGTACTTC. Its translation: CASSFPRGRQETQYF.

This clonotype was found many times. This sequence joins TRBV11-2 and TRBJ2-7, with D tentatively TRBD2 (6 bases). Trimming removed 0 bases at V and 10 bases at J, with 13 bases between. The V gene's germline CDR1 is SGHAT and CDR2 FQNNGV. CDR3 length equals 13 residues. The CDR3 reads CASSLEEGPGQYF. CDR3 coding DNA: TGTGCCAGCAGCTTAGAGGAGGGTCCAGGCCAGTACTTC.

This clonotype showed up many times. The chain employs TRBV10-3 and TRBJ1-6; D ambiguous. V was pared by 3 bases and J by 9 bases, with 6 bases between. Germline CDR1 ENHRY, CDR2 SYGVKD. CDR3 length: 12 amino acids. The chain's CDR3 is CAISDFVSPLHF. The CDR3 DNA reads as TGTGCCATCAGTGATTTCGTTTCACCCCTCCACTTT.

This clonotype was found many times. The CDR3, as DNA: TGCGCCAGCAGCTCCTCTATGGCGGGGCCTAACACCGGGGAGCTGTTTTTT. It codes for CASSSSMAGPNTGELFF. The chain recombines TRBV4-3 with TRBJ2-2; D is possibly TRBD2 (6 bases). Trimming removed 5 bases from V and 2 bases from J, with 18 bases in between. This CDR3 spans 17 amino acids. Germline V gene data show CDR1 as LGHNA and CDR2 as YSLEER.

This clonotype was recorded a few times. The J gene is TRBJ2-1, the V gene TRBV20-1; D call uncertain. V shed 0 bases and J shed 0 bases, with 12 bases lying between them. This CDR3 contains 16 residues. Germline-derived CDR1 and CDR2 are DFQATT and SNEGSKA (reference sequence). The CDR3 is CSARDLVMSSYNEQFF. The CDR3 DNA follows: TGCAGTGCTAGAGATCTCGTCATGAGCTCCTACAATGAGCAGTTCTTC.

CDR3 bases: TGTGCCAGCAGCTCTGGACTGTTTCGGGAGCAGTTCTTC. Encoded protein: CASSSGLFREQFF. J is TRBJ2-1 and V is TRBV7-2; D possibly corresponds to TRBD2 (5 bases). Germline V lookup: CDR1 SGHTA, CDR2 FQGNSA. The CDR3 loop spans 13 amino acids. With 4 bases removed from V and 10 bases from J, the gap between germline ends came to 14 bases.

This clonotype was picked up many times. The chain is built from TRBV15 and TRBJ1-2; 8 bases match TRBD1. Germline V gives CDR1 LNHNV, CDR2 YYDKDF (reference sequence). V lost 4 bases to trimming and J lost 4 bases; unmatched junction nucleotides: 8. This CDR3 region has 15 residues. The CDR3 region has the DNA TGTGCCACCAGCAAGGAACTTACAGGGGGCTATGGCTACACCTTC. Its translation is CATSKELTGGYGYTF.

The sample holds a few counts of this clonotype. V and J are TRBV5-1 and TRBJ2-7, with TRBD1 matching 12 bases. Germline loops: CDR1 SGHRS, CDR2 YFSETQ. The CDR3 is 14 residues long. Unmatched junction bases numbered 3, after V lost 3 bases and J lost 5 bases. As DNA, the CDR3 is TGCGCCAGCAGCTGGGGACAGGGGGCCCACGAGCAGTACTTC. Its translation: CASSWGQGAHEQYF.

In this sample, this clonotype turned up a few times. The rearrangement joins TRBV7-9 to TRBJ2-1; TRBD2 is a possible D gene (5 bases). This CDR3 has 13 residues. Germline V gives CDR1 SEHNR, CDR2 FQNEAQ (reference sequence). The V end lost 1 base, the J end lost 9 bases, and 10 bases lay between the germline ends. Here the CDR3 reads CASSLEAVGEQFF. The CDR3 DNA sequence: TGTGCCAGCAGCTTAGAAGCGGTTGGTGAGCAGTTCTTC. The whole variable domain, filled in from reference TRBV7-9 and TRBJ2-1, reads DTGVSQNPRHKITKRGQNVTFRCDPISEHNRLYWYRQTLGQGPEFLTYFQNEAQLEKSRLLSDRFSAERPKGSFSTLEIQRTEQGDSAMYLCASSLEAVGEQFFGPGTRLTVL.

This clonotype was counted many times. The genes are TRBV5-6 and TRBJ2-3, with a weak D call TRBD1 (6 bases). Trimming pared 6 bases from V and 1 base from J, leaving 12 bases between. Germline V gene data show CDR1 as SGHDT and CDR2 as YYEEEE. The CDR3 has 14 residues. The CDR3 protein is CASNRGHRTDTQYF. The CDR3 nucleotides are TGTGCCAGCAACCGGGGACACCGCACAGATACGCAGTATTTT.

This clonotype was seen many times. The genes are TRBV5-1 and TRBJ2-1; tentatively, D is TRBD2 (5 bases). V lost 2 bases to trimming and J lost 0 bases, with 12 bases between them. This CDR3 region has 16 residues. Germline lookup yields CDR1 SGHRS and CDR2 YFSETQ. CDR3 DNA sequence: TGCGCCAGCAGCTTACCTGAGCGGTACTCCTACAATGAGCAGTTCTTC. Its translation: CASSLPERYSYNEQFF.

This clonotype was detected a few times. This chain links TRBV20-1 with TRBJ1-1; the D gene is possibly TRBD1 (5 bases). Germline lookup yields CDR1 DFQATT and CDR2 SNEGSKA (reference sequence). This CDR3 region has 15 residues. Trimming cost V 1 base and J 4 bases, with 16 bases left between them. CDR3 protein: CSARVIVGDGTEAFF. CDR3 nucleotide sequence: TGCAGTGCTAGAGTTATTGTAGGGGATGGCACTGAAGCTTTCTTT.